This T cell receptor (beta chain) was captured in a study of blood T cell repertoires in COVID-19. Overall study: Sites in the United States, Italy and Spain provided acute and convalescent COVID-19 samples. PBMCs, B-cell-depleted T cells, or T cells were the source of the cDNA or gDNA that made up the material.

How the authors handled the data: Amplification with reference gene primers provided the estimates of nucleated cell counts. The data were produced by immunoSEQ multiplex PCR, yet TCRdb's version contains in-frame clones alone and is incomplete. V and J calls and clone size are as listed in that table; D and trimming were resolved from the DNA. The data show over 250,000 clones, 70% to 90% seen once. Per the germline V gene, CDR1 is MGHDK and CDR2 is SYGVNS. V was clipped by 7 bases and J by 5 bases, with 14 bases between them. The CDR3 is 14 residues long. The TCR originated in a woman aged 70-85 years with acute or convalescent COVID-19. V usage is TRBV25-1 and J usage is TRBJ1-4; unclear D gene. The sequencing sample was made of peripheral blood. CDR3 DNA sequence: TGTGCCAGCACCAACCACGGACTCAATGAAAAACTGTTTTTT. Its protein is CASTNHGLNEKLFF. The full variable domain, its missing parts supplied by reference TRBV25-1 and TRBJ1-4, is EADIYQTPRYLVIGTGKKITLECSQTMGHDKMYWYQQDPGMELHLIHYSYGVNSTEKGDLSSESTVSRIRTEHFPLTLESARPSHTSQYLCASTNHGLNEKLFFGSGTQLSVL.